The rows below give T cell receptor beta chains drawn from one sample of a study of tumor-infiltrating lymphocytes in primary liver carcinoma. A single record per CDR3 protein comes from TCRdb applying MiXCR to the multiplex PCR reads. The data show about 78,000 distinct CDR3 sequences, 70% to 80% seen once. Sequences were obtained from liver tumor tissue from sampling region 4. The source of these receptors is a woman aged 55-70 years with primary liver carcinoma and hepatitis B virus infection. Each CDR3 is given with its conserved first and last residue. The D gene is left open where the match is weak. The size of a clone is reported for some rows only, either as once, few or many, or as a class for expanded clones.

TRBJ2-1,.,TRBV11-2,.,TGTCCCAGCAGCTTAGATGGAGTGGGAGCGGTGTACAATGAGCAGTTCTTC,CPSSLDGVGAVYNEQFF
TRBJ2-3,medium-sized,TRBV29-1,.,TGCAGCGCCAGGCTCCTTGGGGGAGGACTAAGAGATACGCAGTATTTT,CSARLLGGGLRDTQYF
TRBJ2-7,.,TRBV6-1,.,TGTACCAGCAGTGAAGAAGAGGCTAGGGGTTCATACGAGCAGTACTTC,CTSSEEEARGSYEQYF
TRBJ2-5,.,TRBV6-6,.,TGTGCCAGCAGTTACTCCAGAGAGACCCAGTACTTC,CASSYSRETQYF
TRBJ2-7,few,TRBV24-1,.,TGTGCCACCAGTGATCGGGACCAGACCTACGAGCAGTACTTC,CATSDRDQTYEQYF
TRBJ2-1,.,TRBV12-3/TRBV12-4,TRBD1,TGTGACAGCAGTTTAGCGAGTGACAGGGAGCACTTCTTC,CDSSLASDREHFF
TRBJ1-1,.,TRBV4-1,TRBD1,TGCGCCAGCAGCCAAGATTGCAGGGGGGAGACTGAAGCTTTCTTT,CASSQDCRGETEAFF
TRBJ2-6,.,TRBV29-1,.,TGCAGCGTTGATAATAGCTCTGGGGCCAGCGTCCTGACTTTC,CSVDNSSGASVLTF
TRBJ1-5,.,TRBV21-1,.,TGTGCCAGCAGCAAACCAGCCTTGTCTGGCTTTAGCAATAAGCCCCAGCATTTT,CASSKPALSGFSNKPQHF
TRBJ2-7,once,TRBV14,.,TGTACCAGCAGCCAATTCGAAGCCCTACCCTACGAGCAGTACTTC,CTSSQFEALPYEQYF
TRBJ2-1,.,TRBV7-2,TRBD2,TGTGCCAGCAGCTTAGAACTAGCGGGATGCGGAGAGCAGTTCTTC,CASSLELAGCGEQFF
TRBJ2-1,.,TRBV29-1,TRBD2,TGCAGCCTTGGTTTAGCGGGATGGTTCAATGAGCAGTTCTTC,CSLGLAGWFNEQFF
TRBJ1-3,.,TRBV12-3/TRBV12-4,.,TGTGCCAGCGGTTTCCCTAGGGTCAGGGAGGGAAACACCATATATTTT,CASGFPRVREGNTIYF